These T cell receptor beta chains were read from a single sample in a study of vaccination and CD4 T cells after COVID-19. TCRdb re-derived calls from the PCR reads in MiXCR, one entry per CDR3 protein. The sample has about 22,000 distinct CDR3 sequences; 50% to 60% are singletons. This specimen was CD4+ T cells from blood, taken before SARS-CoV-2 vaccination. These receptor sequences come from a human donor who had recovered from COVID-19. CDR3s include the opening cysteine and the closing phenylalanine or tryptophan. A D gene is named only where the DNA matches it firmly. For some rows the clone size is stated as once, few or many, or as a class when expanded; others skip it.

v_call: TRBV30; clone_size: few; j_call: TRBJ2-7; d_call: TRBD2; cdr3_aa: CAWNLAAEQYF; cdr3_nt: TGTGCCTGGAACCTAGCGGCGGAGCAGTACTTC
v_call: TRBV7-2; clone_size: .; j_call: TRBJ2-5; d_call: .; cdr3_aa: CASSHTKGVQETQYF; cdr3_nt: TGTGCCAGCAGCCATACAAAAGGAGTACAAGAGACCCAGTACTTC
v_call: TRBV7-2; clone_size: .; j_call: TRBJ1-1; d_call: .; cdr3_aa: CASSLALWKAEAFF; cdr3_nt: TGTGCCAGCAGCTTAGCGCTGTGGAAGGCTGAAGCTTTCTTT
v_call: TRBV2; clone_size: .; j_call: TRBJ2-1; d_call: .; cdr3_aa: CASSDRDEQFF; cdr3_nt: TGTGCCAGCAGTGACAGAGATGAGCAGTTCTTC
v_call: TRBV20-1; clone_size: few; j_call: TRBJ2-5; d_call: .; cdr3_aa: CSAPGFQETQYF; cdr3_nt: TGCAGTGCTCCGGGGTTCCAAGAGACCCAGTACTTC
v_call: TRBV28; clone_size: few; j_call: TRBJ1-5; d_call: .; cdr3_aa: CASQVGNQPQHF; cdr3_nt: TGTGCCTCCCAGGTTGGCAATCAGCCCCAGCATTTT
v_call: TRBV27; clone_size: .; j_call: TRBJ2-7; d_call: TRBD2; cdr3_aa: CASSLLAGVPQRIEQYF; cdr3_nt: TGTGCCAGCAGTTTACTAGCGGGAGTCCCGCAAAGGATCGAGCAGTACTTC
v_call: TRBV24-1; clone_size: .; j_call: TRBJ1-1; d_call: .; cdr3_aa: CATSDHTEAFF; cdr3_nt: TGTGCCACCAGTGACCACACTGAAGCTTTCTTT
v_call: TRBV7-2; clone_size: .; j_call: TRBJ2-7; d_call: TRBD2; cdr3_aa: CASSPVPSGSSYEQYF; cdr3_nt: TGTGCCAGCAGCCCAGTTCCTAGCGGGAGTTCCTACGAGCAGTACTTC
v_call: TRBV12-3/TRBV12-4; clone_size: .; j_call: TRBJ1-2; d_call: TRBD1; cdr3_aa: CASSFGDRGGNGYTF; cdr3_nt: TGTGCCAGCAGTTTCGGGGACAGGGGCGGGAATGGCTACACCTTC
v_call: TRBV20-1; clone_size: few; j_call: TRBJ2-2; d_call: TRBD2; cdr3_aa: CSAMIGTSGTHTNTGELFF; cdr3_nt: TGCAGTGCTATGATCGGGACTAGCGGGACCCATACGAACACCGGGGAGCTGTTTTTT
v_call: TRBV19; clone_size: .; j_call: TRBJ2-3; d_call: TRBD2; cdr3_aa: CASRWTSGISTDTQYF; cdr3_nt: TGTGCCAGTCGATGGACTAGCGGGATTAGCACAGATACGCAGTATTTT
v_call: TRBV18; clone_size: few; j_call: TRBJ2-5; d_call: .; cdr3_aa: CASSRGTTLETQYF; cdr3_nt: TGTGCCAGCTCCCGGGGGACGACTCTCGAGACCCAGTACTTC
v_call: TRBV20-1; clone_size: .; j_call: TRBJ1-4; d_call: .; cdr3_aa: CSASPTTNEKLFF; cdr3_nt: TGCAGTGCCTCCCCCACTACTAATGAAAAACTGTTTTTT
v_call: TRBV6-1; clone_size: few; j_call: TRBJ1-5; d_call: .; cdr3_aa: CASSGPRQEYSNQPQHF; cdr3_nt: TGTGCCAGCAGTGGTCCCCGACAGGAATATAGCAATCAGCCCCAGCATTTT
v_call: TRBV10-2; clone_size: .; j_call: TRBJ2-3; d_call: .; cdr3_aa: CASRAPGTTSTDTQYF; cdr3_nt: TGCGCCAGCAGAGCCCCCGGGACAACTAGCACAGATACGCAGTATTTT
v_call: TRBV20-1; clone_size: .; j_call: TRBJ2-1; d_call: TRBD2; cdr3_aa: CSARELGLAGSDEQFF; cdr3_nt: TGCAGTGCTAGGGAACTCGGACTAGCGGGTTCCGATGAGCAGTTCTTC